What follows describes a single T cell receptor beta chain. What it recognizes is unknown. Germline-derived CDR1 and CDR2 are MNHEY and SMNVEV (reference sequence). Deletions cut 6 bases from V and 6 bases from J, with 9 bases between. CDR3 length equals 11 residues. This table comes from immunoSEQ multiplex PCR, and its TCRdb copy is limited to in-frame clones, with some not included. The sample yields approximately 130,000 clones, about 93% seen once. The source of the sample is a study of T cell responses to AZD1222 COVID-19 vaccine. Study details: Recipients boosted at about 4 weeks or about 12 weeks are pooled.

Study outcomes and limitations: Donors in the cohort were predominantly white British and more often female, and clonal diversity was possibly underestimated. In the spike-specific TCR repertoire, nearly half reportedly target unmutated variant regions. The study found vaccine-associated CD4 TCRs spanning spike, dominant at 160-218 and 743-854.

J is TRBJ2-7 and V is TRBV27; D may be TRBD1 (6 bases). The sequenced sample was peripheral blood, obtained on day 0 of AZD1222 vaccination. The receptor's source is an adult in good health. CDR3 sequence: CASSQGIEQYF. Written as DNA, the CDR3 is TGTGCCAGCAGCCAGGGGATCGAGCAGTACTTC.